This TCR beta chain derives from a study of shared clonotypes between healthy human individuals. Overall study context: The plates for each donor numbered three CD4 naive, three CD4 memory, two CD8 naive and one CD8 memory. Study-wide results and caveats: On the whole, naive subsets had larger estimated richness than memory subsets had.

V dropped 5 bases and J dropped 0 bases, with 8 bases sitting between them. The CDR3 runs 13 residues. Germline assignment: CDR1 KGHSH and CDR2 LQKENI. Libraries were prepared by immunoSEQ multiplex PCR; TCRdb keeps only in-frame clonotypes and omits some of them. The table includes 800,000 to 950,000 clones, approximately 96% detected once. Selected positively for CCR7 and CD45RO-negative, naive CD8 cells excluded terminally differentiated effector memory CD45RA+ cells. Donors included only healthy HIV-negative adults lacking recent acute infections or vaccinations. Remarks on this clone: Its antigen remains unidentified.

The source material was naive CD8+ T cells sorted from blood. The clonotype was recovered from a man aged 25 to 40 in good health. This chain joins TRBV18 and TRBJ2-7; D gene unclear. Here the CDR3 DNA reads TGTGCCAGCTCATCGTCACTCTCCTACGAGCAGTACTTC. As protein: CASSSSLSYEQYF.